This TCR beta chain was documented in a study of blood T cell repertoires in COVID-19. About the study: Some COVID-19 samples were acute and others convalescent; all came from the United States, Italy and Spain.

Per the original methods: Scientists estimated how many nucleated cells there were by amplifying reference gene primers. This table comes from immunoSEQ multiplex PCR, and its TCRdb copy is limited to in-frame clones, with some not included. D and trimming come from the DNA, and the V and J calls and clone size come from that table. Of more than 200,000 clones in the sample, about 86% were seen once. The ends lost 3 bases at V and 8 bases at J; junction bases unmatched: 9. The CDR3 runs 15 residues. Germline-derived CDR1 and CDR2 are MNHNS and SASEGT. V usage is TRBV6-1 and J usage is TRBJ2-3; TRBD1 agrees at 9 bases. This TCR derives from a man aged 50-59 years with active or convalescent COVID-19. Sequenced input: peripheral blood. CDR3 DNA: TGTGCCAGCAGTGATGCGACAGGGGGTTGGGCTACGCAGTATTTT. Translated, it gives CASSDATGGWATQYF.